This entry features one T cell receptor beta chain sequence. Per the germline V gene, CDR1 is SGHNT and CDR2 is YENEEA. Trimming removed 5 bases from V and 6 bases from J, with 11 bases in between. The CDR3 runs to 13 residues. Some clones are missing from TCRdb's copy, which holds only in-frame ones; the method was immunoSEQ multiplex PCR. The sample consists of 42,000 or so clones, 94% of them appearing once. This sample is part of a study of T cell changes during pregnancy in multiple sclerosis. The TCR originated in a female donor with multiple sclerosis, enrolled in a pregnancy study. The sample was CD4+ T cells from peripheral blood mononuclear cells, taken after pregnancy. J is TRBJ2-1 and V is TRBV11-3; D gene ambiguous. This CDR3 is CASSPVSSNEQFF. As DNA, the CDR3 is TGTGCCAGCAGCCCTGTGAGTTCCAATGAGCAGTTCTTC.